A few counts support the clone carrying this T cell receptor beta chain. What it binds is unknown. Sample treatment: around 19 received Ad26.COV2.S at low or high dose, single or two shots; about 5 received placebo; per-sample allocation not given. Sampling happened 63 days after the first vaccine or placebo injection. The donor's status was that of an adult aged 18-55 years in Boston. The data belong to a study of Ad26.COV2.S vaccination and SARS-CoV-2 variants. Study-wide background: Vaccine-arm donor from the placebo-controlled COV1001 Ad26.COV2.S trial.

The table came from immunoSEQ multiplex PCR; TCRdb's copy has only in-frame clones and leaves some out. In the table there are around 300,000 clones, about 89% of which are singletons. Study results and limitations: Reports say spike-specific CD8+ and CD4+ T cell responses covered substantial breadth after vaccination. Similar non-spike TCR breadth was observed in recipients of vaccine and of placebo.

Per the germline V gene, CDR1 is LNHDA and CDR2 is SQIVND (reference sequence). The junction had 4 bases not matched to a gene; V was cut back by 4 bases and J by 3 bases. This CDR3 spans 14 amino acids. The chain is built from TRBV19 and TRBJ2-7, with 9 bases that match TRBD2. This TCR derives from a person between 18 and 60 years old who received the Ad26.COV2.S COVID-19 vaccine or a placebo. The source material was peripheral blood, sampled in a trial of Ad26.COV2.S vaccine versus placebo. This CDR3 reads CASSKGTSIYEQYF. In nucleotides, the CDR3 is TGTGCCAGTAGTAAAGGGACTAGCATCTACGAGCAGTACTTC.